Detailed here is one TCR beta chain. Original methodology: Reference gene primer amplification yielded estimated nucleated cell counts. The data were produced by immunoSEQ multiplex PCR, yet TCRdb's version contains in-frame clones alone and is incomplete. The V and J calls and the clone size are those of that table, but D and trimming were determined from the DNA. The repertoire holds approximately 460,000 clones, 80% to 90% seen once, with 0.75% to 0.9% in the top ten. This record comes from a study of blood T cell repertoires in COVID-19. As for the study in general: COVID-19 samples, acute and convalescent, were from the United States, Italy and Spain.

CDR1 and CDR2 (germline): MNHEY, SVGAGI. The CDR3 contains 15 residues. With 5 bases clipped from V and 1 base from J, the junction kept 6 bases outside the gene matches. The rearrangement uses TRBV6-5 and TRBJ1-1, with 8 bases identical to TRBD1. The sample was peripheral blood. The sequence was collected from a young man with COVID-19, enrolled during active disease. The CDR3 is CASSKLGQGNTEAFF. CDR3 in DNA: TGTGCCAGCAGTAAACTTGGACAGGGGAACACTGAAGCTTTCTTT.